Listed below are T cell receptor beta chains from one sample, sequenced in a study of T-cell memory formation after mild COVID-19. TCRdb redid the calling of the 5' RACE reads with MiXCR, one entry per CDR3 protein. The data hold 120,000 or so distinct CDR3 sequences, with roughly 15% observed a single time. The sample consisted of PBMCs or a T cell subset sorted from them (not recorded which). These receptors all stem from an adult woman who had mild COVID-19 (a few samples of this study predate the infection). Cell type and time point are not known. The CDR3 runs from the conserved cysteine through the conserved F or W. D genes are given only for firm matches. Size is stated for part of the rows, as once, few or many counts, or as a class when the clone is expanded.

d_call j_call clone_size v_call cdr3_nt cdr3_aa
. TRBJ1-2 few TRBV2 TGTGCCAGCAGGGGTGATGGAGTACCCTTACTTGGCTACACCTTC CASRGDGVPLLGYTF
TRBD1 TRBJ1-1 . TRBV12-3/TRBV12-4 TGTGCCAGCATTGGATGGCCGGACAGGGGGATGAACACTGAAGCTTTCTTT CASIGWPDRGMNTEAFF
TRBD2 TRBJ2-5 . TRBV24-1 TGTGCCACCAGTGGAACGGGGGGTCAAGAGACCCAGTACTTC CATSGTGGQETQYF
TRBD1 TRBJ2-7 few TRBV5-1 TGCGCCAGCAGCTTGGCAGGGGGCCTTTCCTACGAGCAGTACTTC CASSLAGGLSYEQYF
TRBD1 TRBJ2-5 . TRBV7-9 TGTGCCAGCAGTCGGACAGGGGGGGAAGAGACCCAGTACTTC CASSRTGGEETQYF
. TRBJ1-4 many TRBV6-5 TGTGCCAGCAAGGGGCCAGGGATTAATGAAAAACTGTTTTTT CASKGPGINEKLFF
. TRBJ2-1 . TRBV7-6 TGTGCCAGCAGCTCAATCAGGGGGGACAATGAGCAGTTCTTC CASSSIRGDNEQFF
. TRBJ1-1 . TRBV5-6 TGTGCCAGCAGCTTGGGGCACGCAAGGAGGACTGAAGCTTTCTTT CASSLGHARRTEAFF
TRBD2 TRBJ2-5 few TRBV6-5 TGTGCCAGCAGTCCCTTAAGCGGGGGGGCCGGAGAGACCCAGTACTTC CASSPLSGGAGETQYF
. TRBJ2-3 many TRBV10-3 TGTGCCATCACCTCATCCTCGGGGGACGATACGCAGTATTTT CAITSSSGDDTQYF
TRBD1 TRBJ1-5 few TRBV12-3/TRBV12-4 TGTGCCAGCAGTAAACAGGGGGCGAGTCAGCCCCAGCATTTT CASSKQGASQPQHF
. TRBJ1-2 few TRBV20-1 TGCAGTGCTATAGACAGGCTCGACGTCTATGGCTACACCTTC CSAIDRLDVYGYTF
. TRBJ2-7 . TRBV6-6 TGTGCCAGCAGTCCCAGCGGAACAACGAAAAGCTCCTACGAGCAGTACTTC CASSPSGTTKSSYEQYF
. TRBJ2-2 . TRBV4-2 TGTGCCAGCAGCCCCCCAGGGACCGGGGAGCTGTTTTTT CASSPPGTGELFF
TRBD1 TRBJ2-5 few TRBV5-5 TGTGCCAGCAGCGGTGGACAGGGAGAGACCCAGTACTTC CASSGGQGETQYF
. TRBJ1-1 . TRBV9 TGTGCCAGCAGCGTCGGGTCGGACACTGAAGCTTTCTTT CASSVGSDTEAFF
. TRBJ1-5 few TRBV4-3 TGCGCCAGCAGCCAATCTTACAATCAGCCCCAGCATTTT CASSQSYNQPQHF
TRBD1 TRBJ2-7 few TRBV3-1 TGTGCCAGCAGCGAATGGGGGACAGGACCTCCCTACGAGCAGTACTTC CASSEWGTGPPYEQYF
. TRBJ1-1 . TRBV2 TGTGCCAGCAGTGATGGATTGAACACTGAAGCTTTCTTT CASSDGLNTEAFF
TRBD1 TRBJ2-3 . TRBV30 TGTGCCTGGAGTGTATCAGGGGGCTCCACAGATACGCAGTATTTT CAWSVSGGSTDTQYF
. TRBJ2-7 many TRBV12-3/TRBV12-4 TGTGCCAGCAGTTTATATGGGGGCGAGCAGTACTTC CASSLYGGEQYF
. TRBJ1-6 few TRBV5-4 TGTGCCAGCAGCTTGGCGGGCAGGGACGGTTCACCCCTCCACTTT CASSLAGRDGSPLHF
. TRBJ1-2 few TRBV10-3 TGTGCCATCAATGTTGGGGGGATCGCTAACTATGGCTACACCTTC CAINVGGIANYGYTF
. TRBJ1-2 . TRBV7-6 TGTGCCAGCAGCTTATTTTCGGATTTAGGCTATGGCTACACCTTC CASSLFSDLGYGYTF
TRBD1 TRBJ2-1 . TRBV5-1 TGCGCCAGCAGATGGACAGGGGGTATGGATGAGCAGTTCTTC CASRWTGGMDEQFF
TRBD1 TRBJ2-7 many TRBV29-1 TGCAGCGTTTCAACAGGGGCAATGATGGGCGAGCAGTACTTC CSVSTGAMMGEQYF
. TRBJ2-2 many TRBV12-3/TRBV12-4 TGTGCCAGCAGCCCAAGCAGGGTCGGGGAGCTGTTTTTT CASSPSRVGELFF
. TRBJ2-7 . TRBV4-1 TGCGCCAGCAGCCAAAGGAGGTCCTACGAGCAGTACTTC CASSQRRSYEQYF
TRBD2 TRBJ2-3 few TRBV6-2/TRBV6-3 TGTGCCAGCAGCGGACTAGCGGGAGGGCCGCGCACAGATACGCAGTATTTT CASSGLAGGPRTDTQYF
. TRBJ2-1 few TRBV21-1 TGTGCCAGCAGCAACTGGACTAGCGGTAACAATGAGCAGTTCTTC CASSNWTSGNNEQFF
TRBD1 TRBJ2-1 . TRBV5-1 TGCGCCAGCAGAGGGACAGGGGGTTACAATGAGCAGTTCTTC CASRGTGGYNEQFF
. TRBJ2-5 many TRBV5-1 TGCGCCAGCAGCTCGGGACTCGAAGAGACCCAGTACTTC CASSSGLEETQYF
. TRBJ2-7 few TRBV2 TGTGCCAGCAGTGCCGTCACGAAGCCTAGGGGAGGCTTC CASSAVTKPRGGF
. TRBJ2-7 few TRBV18 TGTGCCAGCTCACCAGAATTTTACGAGCAGTACTTC CASSPEFYEQYF
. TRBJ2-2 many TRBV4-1 TGCGCCAGCAGCCAAGAAAAGGTCAGCAGGAACACCGGGGAGCTGTTTTTT CASSQEKVSRNTGELFF